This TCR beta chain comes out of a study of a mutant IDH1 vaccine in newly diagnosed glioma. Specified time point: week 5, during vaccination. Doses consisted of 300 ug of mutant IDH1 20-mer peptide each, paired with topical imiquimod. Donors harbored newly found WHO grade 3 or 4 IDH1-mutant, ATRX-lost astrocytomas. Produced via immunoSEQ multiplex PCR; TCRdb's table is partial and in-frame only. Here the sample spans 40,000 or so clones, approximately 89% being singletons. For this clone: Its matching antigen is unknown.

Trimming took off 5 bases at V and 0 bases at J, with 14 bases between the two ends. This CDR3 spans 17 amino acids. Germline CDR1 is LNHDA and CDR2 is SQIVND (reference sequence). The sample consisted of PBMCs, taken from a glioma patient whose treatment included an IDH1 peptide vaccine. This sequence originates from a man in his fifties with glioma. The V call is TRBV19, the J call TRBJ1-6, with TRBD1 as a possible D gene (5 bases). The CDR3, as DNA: TGTGCCAGTAGTCCTTCTCGACAGAGCTCCTATAATTCACCCCTCCACTTT. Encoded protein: CASSPSRQSSYNSPLHF.